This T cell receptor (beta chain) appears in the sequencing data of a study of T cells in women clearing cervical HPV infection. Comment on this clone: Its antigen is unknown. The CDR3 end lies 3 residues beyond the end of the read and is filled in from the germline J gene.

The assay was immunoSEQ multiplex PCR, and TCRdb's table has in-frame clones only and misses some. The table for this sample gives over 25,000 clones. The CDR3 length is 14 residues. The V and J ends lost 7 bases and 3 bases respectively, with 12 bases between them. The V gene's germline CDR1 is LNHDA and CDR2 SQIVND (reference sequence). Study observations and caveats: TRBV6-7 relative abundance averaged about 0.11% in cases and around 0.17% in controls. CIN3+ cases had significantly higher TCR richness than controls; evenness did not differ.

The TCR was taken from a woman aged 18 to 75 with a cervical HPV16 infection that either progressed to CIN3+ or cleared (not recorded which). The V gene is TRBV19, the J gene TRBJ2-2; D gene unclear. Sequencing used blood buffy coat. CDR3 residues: CASMASFYTGELFF. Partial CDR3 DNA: TGTGCCAGTATGGCCAGTTTCTACACCGGGGAG.